A single sample is the source of the 10 T cell receptor beta chains below, sequenced in a study of identical twins. Each CDR3 protein is one row after TCRdb ran MiXCR on the 5' RACE reads. The repertoire has 600,000 to 700,000 distinct CDR3 sequences, 21% of them found once; the top ten carry 4% to 4.5%. These data were also filed under a second study, of T cells expressing NK-cell markers.

The sample comprised PBMCs. These receptors all stem from a woman between 18 and 29 years old in good health.

The V gene is TRBV15, the J gene TRBJ2-5, with D uncertain. The CDR3 covers 15 residues. Germline-derived CDR1 and CDR2 are LNHNV and YYDKDF (reference sequence). V lost 0 bases and J lost 3, with 11 bases in between. In nucleotides, the CDR3 is TGTGCCACCAGCAGAGATCTGAGCCTGGAAGAGACCCAGTACTTC. The encoded protein is CATSRDLSLEETQYF. Full variable domain (remainder filled in from reference TRBV15 and TRBJ2-5): DAMVIQNPRYQVTQFGKPVTLSCSQTLNHNVMYWYQQKSSQAPKLLFHYYDKDFNNEADTPDNFQSRRPNTSFCFLDIRSPGLGDTAMYLCATSRDLSLEETQYFGPGTRLLVL.

The chain carries TRBV7-9 and TRBJ2-3; no clear D gene. V was trimmed by 6 bases and J by 9 bases, leaving 16 bases between them. The germline gives CDR1 SEHNR, CDR2 FQNEAQ (reference sequence). CDR3 length: 13 residues. CDR3 coding DNA: TGTGCCAGCAGAACAGAACGAAATGTAACGCAGTATTTT. This translates into CASRTERNVTQYF.

This chain joins TRBV5-6 and TRBJ2-7; 7 bases agree with TRBD1. CDR3 length: 16 residues. V was clipped by 2 bases and J by 3 bases; unmatched bases: 11. Germline loops: CDR1 SGHDT, CDR2 YYEEEE. Here the CDR3 DNA reads TGTGCCAGCAGCTTCAAACTTCGGCAGGGGGTCTACGAGCAGTACTTC. It translates to CASSFKLRQGVYEQYF.

The rearrangement links TRBV12-3 or TRBV12-4 to TRBJ2-2; D is uncertain. CDR3 length: 14 amino acids. V was cut by 7 bases and J by 0 bases, with 9 bases left in between. The CDR3 nucleotides are TGTGCCAGCACCAAGTCAGCGAACACCGGGGAGCTGTTTTTT. It is translated as CASTKSANTGELFF.

There are a few counts of this clonotype. The rearrangement uses TRBV13 and TRBJ2-1, with D possibly being TRBD1 (5 bases). There are 14 residues in the CDR3. Germline CDR1 is PRHDT and CDR2 is FYEKMQ (reference sequence). Trimming took off 5 bases at V and 7 bases at J, with 15 bases between the two ends. In nucleotides, the CDR3 is TGTGCCAGCAGCCCAGGGAATGTTCGAAATGAGCAGTTCTTC. Its protein is CASSPGNVRNEQFF.

This chain uses TRBV12-3 or TRBV12-4 with TRBJ2-7; maybe TRBD1 (6 bases). The CDR3 runs 15 residues. Trimming removed 3 bases from V and 0 bases from J, with 12 bases in between. The CDR3 here is CASSFEAGVSYEQYF. CDR3 nucleotide sequence: TGTGCCAGCAGTTTCGAGGCAGGGGTCTCCTACGAGCAGTACTTC.

The chain recombines TRBV12-3 or TRBV12-4 with TRBJ1-5; 7 bases map to TRBD1. Losses at the gene ends were 1 base for V and 6 bases for J; bases not matched to a gene: 3. The CDR3 has 14 amino acids. CDR3 in amino acids: CASSLDRGFQPQHF. CDR3 sequence (DNA): TGTGCCAGCAGTTTAGACAGGGGATTTCAGCCCCAGCATTTT.

The J gene is TRBJ2-5, the V gene TRBV12-3 or TRBV12-4; 11 nucleotides line up with TRBD1. This CDR3 contains 15 residues. V trimming: 5 bases; J trimming: 7 bases; junction bases outside the gene matches: 9. The CDR3: CASSVLSGTGGTQYF. In DNA form, the CDR3 reads TGTGCCAGCAGTGTACTCTCCGGGACAGGGGGGACCCAGTACTTC.

This chain links TRBV7-9 with TRBJ2-7; D not certain. This CDR3 spans 13 amino acids. The V gene lost 7 bases and the J gene lost 5 bases, with 15 bases spanning the gap. Germline CDR1 and CDR2: SEHNR and FQNEAQ (reference sequence). CDR3 in amino acids: CASTPPSFNEQYF. The CDR3, as DNA: TGTGCCAGCACCCCCCCGTCTTTCAACGAGCAGTACTTC.

The V gene is TRBV20-1, the J gene TRBJ2-5; 11 positions match TRBD2. The CDR3 is made up of 12 amino acids. V lost 4 bases to trimming and J lost 5 bases; unmatched junction nucleotides: 0. Germline V lookup: CDR1 DFQATT, CDR2 SNEGSKA (reference sequence). CDR3: CSAIAGGETQYF. Here the CDR3 DNA reads TGCAGTGCTATAGCGGGAGGGGAGACCCAGTACTTC.